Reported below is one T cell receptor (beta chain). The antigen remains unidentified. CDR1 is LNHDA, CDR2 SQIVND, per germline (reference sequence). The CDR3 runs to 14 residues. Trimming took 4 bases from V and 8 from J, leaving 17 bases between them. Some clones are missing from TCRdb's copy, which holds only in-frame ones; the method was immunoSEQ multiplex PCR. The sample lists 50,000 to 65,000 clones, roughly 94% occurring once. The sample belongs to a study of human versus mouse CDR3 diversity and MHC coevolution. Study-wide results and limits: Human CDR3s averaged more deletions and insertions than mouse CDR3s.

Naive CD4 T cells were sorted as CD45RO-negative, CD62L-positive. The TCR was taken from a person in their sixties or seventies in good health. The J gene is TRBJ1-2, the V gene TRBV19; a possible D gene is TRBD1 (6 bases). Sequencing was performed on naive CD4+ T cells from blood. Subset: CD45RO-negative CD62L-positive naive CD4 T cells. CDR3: CASSTLGQQWGYTF. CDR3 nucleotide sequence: TGTGCCAGTAGTACCCTTGGACAGCAATGGGGCTACACCTTC.